This T cell receptor (beta chain) was obtained from a study of blood T cell repertoires in COVID-19. Study in general: PBMCs, B-cell-depleted T cells, or T cells were the source of the cDNA or gDNA that made up the material.

This CDR3 is 14 amino acids long. V was clipped by 2 bases and J by 5 bases; unmatched bases: 1. Germline V gene sequence: CDR1 SGHDT, CDR2 YYEEEE. Assay used: immunoSEQ multiplex PCR; TCRdb lists only in-frame clones, some missing. Here the sample spans roughly 80,000 clones, over 70% being singletons. Sequencing was performed on peripheral blood. The V gene is TRBV5-6, the J gene TRBJ2-3; 11 nucleotides line up with TRBD2. This clonotype was obtained from a man aged 50-60 years with acute or convalescent COVID-19. CDR3 coding DNA: TGTGCCAGCAGCTTTAGCGGGAGGGGAGATACGCAGTATTTT. Translated: CASSFSGRGDTQYF.